This is a list of T cell receptor beta chains from one sample in a study of post-analysis software for immune sequencing data. TCRdb called the PCR reads again in MiXCR, with one record for every CDR3 protein. The table lists roughly 800,000 distinct CDR3 sequences, about half of them singletons. The sample consisted of blood. The receptor source for this set is a girl aged 5 to 17 with multiple sclerosis. The CDR3 runs from the conserved cysteine through the conserved F or W. Fields, in order: J gene, D gene, clone size, V gene, CDR3 protein, CDR3 DNA. A D gene is named only where the DNA matches it firmly. Only part of the rows carry a size: once, few, many, or a class if the clone is expanded.

j_gene: TRBJ2-3
d_gene: TRBD1
abundance: .
v_gene: TRBV4-1
CDR3aa: CASSQEGQGSTDTQYF
CDR3nt: TGCGCCAGCAGCCAAGAAGGACAGGGGAGCACAGATACGCAGTATTTT

j_gene: TRBJ2-5
d_gene: .
abundance: few
v_gene: TRBV6-6
CDR3aa: CASSYTADVGTQYF
CDR3nt: TGTGCCAGCAGTTACACGGCCGACGTTGGGACCCAGTACTTC

j_gene: TRBJ1-1
d_gene: TRBD1
abundance: .
v_gene: TRBV6-5
CDR3aa: CASSYSTRTGTEAFF
CDR3nt: TGTGCCAGCAGTTACTCGACCCGGACAGGGACTGAAGCTTTCTTT

j_gene: TRBJ2-1
d_gene: TRBD2
abundance: .
v_gene: TRBV3-1
CDR3aa: CASSQDLGSGNYNEQFF
CDR3nt: TGTGCCAGCAGCCAAGATCTGGGTAGCGGGAACTACAATGAGCAGTTCTTC

j_gene: TRBJ2-3
d_gene: .
abundance: few
v_gene: TRBV6-1
CDR3aa: CASSEGTRTDTQYF
CDR3nt: TGTGCCAGCAGTGAAGGGACACGCACAGATACGCAGTATTTT

j_gene: TRBJ2-3
d_gene: TRBD2
abundance: .
v_gene: TRBV20-1
CDR3aa: CSAREGPSGYTDTQYF
CDR3nt: TGCAGTGCTAGAGAAGGTCCTAGCGGGTACACAGATACGCAGTATTTT

j_gene: TRBJ2-7
d_gene: TRBD2
abundance: .
v_gene: TRBV28
CDR3aa: CASSLGWLADHYEQYF
CDR3nt: TGTGCCAGCAGTTTAGGTTGGCTAGCGGACCACTACGAGCAGTACTTC

j_gene: TRBJ2-5
d_gene: .
abundance: .
v_gene: TRBV7-6
CDR3aa: CASSLVRGGEQYF
CDR3nt: TGTGCCAGCAGCTTAGTCAGGGGGGGAGAGCAGTACTTC

j_gene: TRBJ2-5
d_gene: TRBD2
abundance: few
v_gene: TRBV28
CDR3aa: CASSLSVREAQETQYF
CDR3nt: TGTGCCAGCAGTTTATCGGTGCGGGAGGCCCAAGAGACCCAGTACTTC

j_gene: TRBJ1-1
d_gene: .
abundance: .
v_gene: TRBV28
CDR3aa: CASSPNTLMNTEAFF
CDR3nt: TGTGCCAGCAGTCCTAACACCCTGATGAACACTGAAGCTTTCTTT

j_gene: TRBJ2-7
d_gene: TRBD1
abundance: .
v_gene: TRBV27
CDR3aa: CASSFRDRAAYEQYF
CDR3nt: TGTGCCAGCAGTTTCAGGGACAGGGCGGCCTACGAGCAGTACTTC

j_gene: TRBJ1-5
d_gene: .
abundance: few
v_gene: TRBV12-3/TRBV12-4
CDR3aa: CASSLEGPGNQPQHF
CDR3nt: TGTGCCAGCAGTTTAGAAGGCCCAGGTAATCAGCCCCAGCATTTT

j_gene: TRBJ1-4
d_gene: .
abundance: .
v_gene: TRBV7-9
CDR3aa: CASSPGPGGLLGKLFF
CDR3nt: TGTGCCAGCAGCCCTGGCCCCGGGGGTTTGCTGGGAAAACTGTTTTTT

j_gene: TRBJ2-2
d_gene: TRBD1
abundance: few
v_gene: TRBV15
CDR3aa: CATSSGQARTGELFF
CDR3nt: TGTGCCACCAGCAGTGGACAGGCCAGGACCGGGGAGCTGTTTTTT

j_gene: TRBJ2-1
d_gene: .
abundance: once
v_gene: TRBV15
CDR3aa: CATSREGRGYNEQFF
CDR3nt: TGTGCCACCAGCAGAGAAGGGCGGGGCTACAATGAGCAGTTCTTC

j_gene: TRBJ2-3
d_gene: .
abundance: .
v_gene: TRBV6-5
CDR3aa: CASSDRPLRPGTQYF
CDR3nt: TGTGCCAGCAGCGATAGGCCCCTCCGACCAGGTACGCAGTATTTT

j_gene: TRBJ2-7
d_gene: .
abundance: few
v_gene: TRBV6-5
CDR3aa: CASSYSGYVQYF
CDR3nt: TGTGCCAGCAGTTACTCTGGCTACGTGCAGTACTTC

j_gene: TRBJ2-1
d_gene: .
abundance: .
v_gene: TRBV20-1
CDR3aa: CSATPDWNLNNEQFF
CDR3nt: TGCAGTGCCACCCCCGACTGGAATCTTAACAATGAGCAGTTCTTC

j_gene: TRBJ2-3
d_gene: .
abundance: .
v_gene: TRBV5-1
CDR3aa: CASEPTGLSSTDTQYF
CDR3nt: TGCGCCAGCGAACCTACGGGACTCAGCAGTACAGATACGCAGTATTTT

j_gene: TRBJ2-1
d_gene: TRBD2
abundance: few
v_gene: TRBV6-5
CDR3aa: CASRQTGTSDYNEQFF
CDR3nt: TGTGCCAGCAGACAGACCGGGACTAGCGACTACAATGAGCAGTTCTTC

j_gene: TRBJ2-3
d_gene: .
abundance: .
v_gene: TRBV29-1
CDR3aa: CSVAFSTDTQYF
CDR3nt: TGCAGCGTCGCCTTTAGTACAGATACGCAGTATTTT

j_gene: TRBJ2-1
d_gene: TRBD2
abundance: .
v_gene: TRBV18
CDR3aa: CASSDPGLANNEQFF
CDR3nt: TGTGCCAGCTCAGACCCGGGACTAGCGAACAATGAGCAGTTCTTC

j_gene: TRBJ2-7
d_gene: TRBD1
abundance: .
v_gene: TRBV20-1
CDR3aa: CSAEDRGPYEQYF
CDR3nt: TGCAGTGCTGAGGACAGGGGCCCCTACGAGCAGTACTTC

j_gene: TRBJ2-1
d_gene: TRBD2
abundance: .
v_gene: TRBV7-9
CDR3aa: CASSPRRAGGNEQFF
CDR3nt: TGTGCCAGCAGCCCCCGGCGTGCGGGAGGCAATGAGCAGTTCTTC

j_gene: TRBJ2-7
d_gene: TRBD2
abundance: once
v_gene: TRBV6-5
CDR3aa: CASTKTSGAYEQYF
CDR3nt: TGTGCCAGCACCAAGACTAGCGGTGCCTACGAGCAGTACTTC

j_gene: TRBJ2-7
d_gene: TRBD1
abundance: many
v_gene: TRBV4-2
CDR3aa: CASSQAGTGGGEQYF
CDR3nt: TGTGCCAGCAGCCAGGCCGGGACAGGGGGTGGCGAGCAGTACTTC

j_gene: TRBJ2-5
d_gene: .
abundance: .
v_gene: TRBV5-1
CDR3aa: CASSLVRVEETQYF
CDR3nt: TGCGCCAGCAGCTTGGTTAGGGTGGAAGAGACCCAGTACTTC

j_gene: TRBJ2-3
d_gene: .
abundance: .
v_gene: TRBV7-9
CDR3aa: CASSTPISDTQYF
CDR3nt: TGTGCCAGCAGCACACCGATTTCTGATACGCAGTATTTT

j_gene: TRBJ1-4
d_gene: TRBD1
abundance: .
v_gene: TRBV5-1
CDR3aa: CASSLDWTGGARKEKLFF
CDR3nt: TGCGCCAGCAGCTTGGATTGGACAGGGGGCGCCAGGAAGGAAAAACTGTTTTTT

j_gene: TRBJ2-5
d_gene: TRBD1
abundance: .
v_gene: TRBV6-1
CDR3aa: CASSEADRGIQETQYF
CDR3nt: TGTGCCAGCAGTGAAGCGGACAGGGGCATCCAAGAGACCCAGTACTTC

j_gene: TRBJ1-1
d_gene: .
abundance: .
v_gene: TRBV7-6
CDR3aa: CASSLGDTNTEAFF
CDR3nt: TGTGCCAGCAGCTTGGGGGACACGAACACTGAAGCTTTCTTT

j_gene: TRBJ2-5
d_gene: TRBD2
abundance: once
v_gene: TRBV7-9
CDR3aa: CASSLALSGSGKTQYF
CDR3nt: TGTGCCAGCAGCTTAGCGCTCAGCGGGAGTGGTAAGACCCAGTACTTC

j_gene: TRBJ1-1
d_gene: .
abundance: few
v_gene: TRBV20-1
CDR3aa: CSARFGADHIEAFF
CDR3nt: TGCAGTGCCCGATTCGGAGCTGATCACATTGAAGCTTTCTTT

j_gene: TRBJ2-7
d_gene: .
abundance: .
v_gene: TRBV10-2
CDR3aa: CASSAYYHPYEQYF
CDR3nt: TGCGCCAGCAGTGCATACTACCACCCCTACGAGCAGTACTTC

j_gene: TRBJ2-5
d_gene: .
abundance: .
v_gene: TRBV5-6
CDR3aa: CASSDRETQYF
CDR3nt: TGTGCCAGCAGCGATCGAGAGACCCAGTACTTC

j_gene: TRBJ1-5
d_gene: .
abundance: .
v_gene: TRBV9
CDR3aa: CASSSGDGQPQHF
CDR3nt: TGTGCCAGCAGCTCGGGGGACGGGCAGCCCCAGCATTTT

j_gene: TRBJ1-5
d_gene: .
abundance: once
v_gene: TRBV12-3/TRBV12-4
CDR3aa: CASSQRQVRGSNQPQHF
CDR3nt: TGTGCCAGCAGCCAACGACAGGTTCGAGGGAGCAATCAGCCCCAGCATTTT

j_gene: TRBJ2-4
d_gene: .
abundance: .
v_gene: TRBV11-2
CDR3aa: CASSLIPGTIAKNIQYF
CDR3nt: TGTGCCAGCAGCTTGATACCCGGGACCATAGCCAAAAACATTCAGTACTTC

j_gene: TRBJ1-2
d_gene: TRBD1
abundance: .
v_gene: TRBV10-2
CDR3aa: CASSESRTGDGYTF
CDR3nt: TGCGCCAGCAGTGAGTCGAGGACAGGCGACGGCTACACCTTC

j_gene: TRBJ2-7
d_gene: .
abundance: .
v_gene: TRBV9
CDR3aa: CASSAGTLSSYEQYF
CDR3nt: TGTGCCAGCAGCGCCGGGACCTTGAGCTCCTACGAGCAGTACTTC

j_gene: TRBJ2-6
d_gene: TRBD1
abundance: few
v_gene: TRBV6-2/TRBV6-3
CDR3aa: CASTSDRFGANVLTF
CDR3nt: TGTGCCAGCACCTCGGACAGGTTTGGGGCCAACGTCCTGACTTTC

j_gene: TRBJ1-6
d_gene: .
abundance: .
v_gene: TRBV27
CDR3aa: CASSLGGDNSPLHF
CDR3nt: TGTGCCAGCAGTTTAGGCGGGGATAATTCACCCCTCCACTTT

j_gene: TRBJ2-5
d_gene: TRBD1
abundance: few
v_gene: TRBV5-1
CDR3aa: CASSTWDRGYERYF
CDR3nt: TGCGCCAGCAGCACTTGGGACAGGGGATACGAGCGGTACTTC

j_gene: TRBJ2-7
d_gene: TRBD1
abundance: .
v_gene: TRBV20-1
CDR3aa: CSATRTGGSREQYF
CDR3nt: TGCAGTGCGACTCGGACAGGGGGTTCACGCGAGCAGTACTTC